Presented here are 9 T cell receptor beta chains from one specimen sequenced in a study of cytomegalovirus exposure and HLA in healthy donors. This PCR relied on a set of 60 Vbeta primers and 13 Jbeta primers. The assay was immunoSEQ multiplex PCR, and TCRdb's table has in-frame clones only and misses some. The sample contains roughly 180,000 clones, around 79% of which appear only once. The specimen sequenced was PBMCs. The receptors derive from a female donor in good health and CMV-seronegative.

This clone was observed a few times. The CDR3 reads CASARGTPSAQHF. CDR3 nucleotides: TGTGCCAGCGCCAGGGGGACACCGTCAGCCCAGCATTTT. This rearrangement joins TRBV6-1 to TRBJ1-5; TRBD1 aligns across 7 bases. Unmatched junction bases numbered 12, after V lost 8 bases and J lost 11 bases. The CDR3 length is 13 residues. Germline CDR1 is MNHNS and CDR2 is SASEGT.

The V call is TRBV12-5, the J call TRBJ2-4; D not resolved. V was clipped by 6 bases and J by 0 bases, with 15 bases between them. This CDR3 has 16 residues. Germline V gene data show CDR1 as LGHNT and CDR2 as FRNRAP. CDR3 DNA: TGTGCTAGTGGATTCTACACTACCATAGCCAAAAACATTCAGTACTTC. This encodes CASGFYTTIAKNIQYF. The complete variable domain, with remaining parts taken from reference TRBV12-5 and TRBJ2-4, reads DARVTQTPRHKVTEMGQEVTMRCQPILGHNTVFWYRQTMMQGLELLAYFRNRAPLDDSGMPKDRFSAEMPDATLATLKIQPSEPRDSAVYFCASGFYTTIAKNIQYFGAGTRLSVL.

The rearrangement links TRBV30 to TRBJ1-1; D not resolved. Germline CDR1 GTSNPN, CDR2 SVGIG (reference sequence). The CDR3 consists of 10 residues. Trimming shortened V by 4 bases and J by 6 bases, and 6 bases separated the two germline ends. As DNA, the CDR3 is TGTGCCTGGAAAAGCCCTGAAGCTTTCTTT. This translates into CAWKSPEAFF.

V usage is TRBV7-8 and J usage is TRBJ2-7; no definite D call. This CDR3 has 13 amino acids. Germline V gene sequence: CDR1 SGHVS, CDR2 FQNEAQ. The ends were cut back, 5 bases at V and 6 bases at J, with 14 bases in the middle. In DNA form, the CDR3 reads TGTGCCAGCAGCCCCCCCCGGGTAAGCGAGCAGTACTTC. This sequence encodes CASSPPRVSEQYF.

This chain connects TRBV7-9 to TRBJ1-1, with D unresolved. This CDR3 comprises 14 residues. Per germline, CDR1 SEHNR and CDR2 FQNEAQ (reference sequence). Trimming pared 8 bases from V and 4 bases from J, leaving 17 bases between. CDR3 in amino acids: CASSTTPPGTEAFF. CDR3 sequence (DNA): TGTGCCAGCTCCACGACTCCCCCGGGCACTGAAGCTTTCTTT.

The chain joins TRBV27 to TRBJ1-1; tentatively, D is TRBD1 (5 bases). Looked up from germline, CDR1 is MNHEY and CDR2 is SMNVEV (reference sequence). This CDR3 comprises 15 residues. V lost 5 bases and J 3 bases, leaving 16 bases between the germline ends. CDR3 DNA: TGTGCCAGCAGTCTTGACAAGGGGTGGGACACTGAAGCTTTCTTT. Translating it yields CASSLDKGWDTEAFF.

This sequence joins TRBV30 and TRBJ1-4; 7 bases align to TRBD1. In germline, CDR1 is GTSNPN, CDR2 SVGIG (reference sequence). The CDR3 is 16 residues long. J lost 7 bases, V lost 4 bases, and 15 bases had no gene match. In DNA, the CDR3 is TGTGCCTGGACTACAGGGGTAAATCGGTACGGTGAAAAACTGTTTTTT. Translation: CAWTTGVNRYGEKLFF.

The chain is built from TRBV19 and TRBJ1-1; D is possibly TRBD1 (5 bases). The V end lost 7 bases, the J end lost 7 bases, and 19 bases lay between the germline ends. Germline CDR1 is LNHDA and CDR2 is SQIVND (reference sequence). The CDR3 is made up of 14 amino acids. CDR3 sequence: CASTPGHIYGEAFF. CDR3 nucleotides: TGTGCCAGTACACCCGGACACATTTATGGTGAAGCTTTCTTT.

This chain uses TRBV19 with TRBJ1-5; 9 bases match TRBD1. Germline V gene data show CDR1 as LNHDA and CDR2 as SQIVND (reference sequence). The CDR3 totals 17 residues. J gave up 2 bases and V 6 bases, and 11 bases lay outside the gene matches. Here the CDR3 reads CASSPLQTGGRNQPQHF. The CDR3, as DNA: TGTGCCAGTAGCCCCCTCCAAACAGGGGGCCGCAATCAGCCCCAGCATTTT. The variable domain in full, with the rest retrieved from reference TRBV19 and TRBJ1-5, is DGGITQSPKYLFRKEGQNVTLSCEQNLNHDAMYWYRQDPGQGLRLIYYSQIVNDFQKGDIAEGYSVSREKKESFPLTVTSAQKNPTAFYLCASSPLQTGGRNQPQHFGDGTRLSIL.